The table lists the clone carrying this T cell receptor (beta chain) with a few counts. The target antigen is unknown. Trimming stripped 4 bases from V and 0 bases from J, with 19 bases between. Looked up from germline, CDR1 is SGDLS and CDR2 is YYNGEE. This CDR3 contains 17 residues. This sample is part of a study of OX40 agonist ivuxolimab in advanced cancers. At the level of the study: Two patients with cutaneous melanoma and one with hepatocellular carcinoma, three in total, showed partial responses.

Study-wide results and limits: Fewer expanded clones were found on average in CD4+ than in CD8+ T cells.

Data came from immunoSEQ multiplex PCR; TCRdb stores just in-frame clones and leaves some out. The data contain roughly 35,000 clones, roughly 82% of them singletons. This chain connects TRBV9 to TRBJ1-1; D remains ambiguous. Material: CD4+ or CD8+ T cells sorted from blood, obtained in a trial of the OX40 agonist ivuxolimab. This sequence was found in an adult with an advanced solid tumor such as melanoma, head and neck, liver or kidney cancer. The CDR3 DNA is TGTGCCAGCAGCCCACCCCCGGTACGCAAATTGAACACTGAAGCTTTCTTT. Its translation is CASSPPPVRKLNTEAFF.